The 13 T cell receptor beta chains in this list originate from one sample, sequenced in a study of blood T cells in healthy people across ages. A second PCR, run for roughly 7 to 12 cycles, used a sample-barcoded 5' primer plus a J-beta primer mix. One entry per CDR3 protein, called by TCRdb with MiXCR from the 5' RACE reads. The table lists about 800,000 distinct CDR3 sequences, 46% of them singletons. The sample taken for sequencing was blood. Receptors originate from a man of 80 years or more in good health.

This clonotype was recorded once. This chain connects TRBV5-1 to TRBJ2-6, with D tentatively TRBD1 (5 bases). The CDR3 has 19 residues. V lost 0 bases, J lost 0 bases, and 16 bases lay in between. CDR1 is SGHRS, CDR2 YFSETQ, per germline. The CDR3 coding sequence is TGCGCCAGCAGCTTGGTTTCTCCAGACAGCTCCTCTGGGGCCAACGTCCTGACTTTC. Protein sequence: CASSLVSPDSSSGANVLTF.

A remark on this clonotype: Given a much more abundant clone one base away, this may be a read error. The chain uses TRBV7-3 and TRBJ2-7; D perhaps matches TRBD1 (5 bases). Per germline, CDR1 SGHTA and CDR2 FQGTGA. The CDR3 has 15 amino acids. Trimming removed 4 bases from V and 7 bases from J, with 20 bases in between. The chain's CDR3 is CASSSSVGAVNEQYF. CDR3 in DNA: TGTGCCAGCAGCTCCAGCGTAGGGGCTGTGAATGAGCAGTACTTC.

In DNA form, the CDR3 reads TGCAGTGCTAGCCATACAGGGGGCGCGGGAGATACGCAGTATTTT. It specifies CSASHTGGAGDTQYF. The chain is built from TRBV20-1 and TRBJ2-3, with 9 bases that match TRBD1. The CDR3 is made up of 15 amino acids. The V gene end was trimmed by 3 bases and the J gene end by 5 bases; junction bases not matched to a gene: 9. The germline CDR1 and CDR2 sequences are DFQATT and SNEGSKA (reference sequence).

The CDR3 region has the DNA TGTGCCAGCGGAGCTGGGGGCCGGGAGACCCAGTACTTC. Translating it yields CASGAGGRETQYF. The J gene is TRBJ2-5, the V gene TRBV6-2 or TRBV6-3, with D possibly TRBD1 on 6 matching bases. This CDR3 is built from 13 residues. Per the germline V gene, CDR1 is MNHEY and CDR2 is SVGEGT. V was cut by 8 bases and J by 5 bases, with 15 bases left in between.

V is TRBV11-3 and J is TRBJ2-1; TRBD2 agrees at 7 bases. This CDR3 is 15 amino acids long. Per germline, CDR1 SGHNT and CDR2 YENEEA. J was trimmed by 8 bases and V by 1 base; bases with no gene match: 8. CDR3 bases: TGTGCCAGCAGCTTAGTTGAGGGAGGGCCGGATGAGCAGTTCTTC. This codes for CASSLVEGGPDEQFF.

The V call is TRBV7-2, the J call TRBJ2-1; D perhaps matches TRBD2 (5 bases). CDR1 is SGHTA, CDR2 FQGNSA, per germline. CDR3 length: 13 amino acids. V dropped 6 bases and J dropped 5 bases, with 11 bases sitting between them. DNA of the CDR3: TGTGCCAGCAGAGTGCGGGCCCACAATGAGCAGTTCTTC. Protein sequence: CASRVRAHNEQFF. The full variable domain, rest sourced from reference TRBV7-2 and TRBJ2-1, is GAGVSQSPSNKVTEKGKDVELRCDPISGHTALYWYRQSLGQGLEFLIYFQGNSAPDKSGLPSDRFSAERTGGSVSTLTIQRTQQEDSAVYLCASRVRAHNEQFFGPGTRLTVL.

The chain joins TRBV13 to TRBJ1-1; D unresolved. Trimming left V 1 base short and J 10 bases short, with 10 bases between. The CDR3 has 12 amino acids. Germline V gene lookup returns CDR1 PRHDT and CDR2 FYEKMQ (reference sequence). CDR3 loop: CASSLEGFPAFF. Written as DNA, the CDR3 is TGTGCCAGCAGCTTAGAGGGATTCCCAGCTTTCTTT.

The rearrangement links TRBV11-3 to TRBJ2-5; tentatively, D is TRBD1 or TRBD2 (7 bases each). Trimming took off 2 bases at V and 13 bases at J, with 14 bases between the two ends. Looked up from germline, CDR1 is SGHNT and CDR2 is YENEEA. This CDR3 contains 12 residues. CDR3 region: CASSLRQGGTYF. The DNA for the CDR3 is TGTGCCAGCAGCTTACGACAGGGAGGGACGTACTTC.

Many counts were recorded for this clonotype. The J gene is TRBJ2-4, the V gene TRBV29-1; D gene unclear. Deletions cut 4 bases from V and 3 bases from J, with 10 bases between. This CDR3 is 13 amino acids long. Germline-derived CDR1 and CDR2 are SQVTM and ANQGSEA. CDR3 DNA: TGCAGCGTTGGTTACATCGGCAAAAACATTCAGTACTTC. This codes for CSVGYIGKNIQYF.

This clonotype was seen only a few times. The rearrangement joins TRBV21-1 to TRBJ2-7; the table's D call, TRBD1, has no DNA check behind it. TRBV21-1 is described as a pseudogene. CDR3 length: 11 amino acids. CDR3 in amino acids: CASSPCNEQYF. Here the CDR3 DNA reads TGTGCCAGCAGCCCCTGTAACGAGCAGTACTTC.

The chain uses TRBV7-2 and TRBJ2-1; no reliable D call. The germline V and J ends were trimmed by 1 base and 0 bases, with 7 bases remaining between them. CDR1 is SGHTA and CDR2 is FQGNSA in the germline V gene. CDR3 size: 15 residues. CDR3 DNA sequence: TGTGCCAGCAGCTTAGGGGTAAACTCCTACAATGAGCAGTTCTTC. It is translated as CASSLGVNSYNEQFF. The whole variable domain, remainder taken from reference TRBV7-2 and TRBJ2-1, is GAGVSQSPSNKVTEKGKDVELRCDPISGHTALYWYRQSLGQGLEFLIYFQGNSAPDKSGLPSDRFSAERTGGSVSTLTIQRTQQEDSAVYLCASSLGVNSYNEQFFGPGTRLTVL.

The chain couples TRBV29-1 to TRBJ2-5; D is perhaps TRBD2 (6 bases). TRBJ2-7 matches the DNA end more closely, so the J call is doubtful. CDR3 size: 13 residues. Per germline, CDR1 SQVTM and CDR2 ANQGSEA. CDR3 sequence reads: CSVKLLLGGEQYF. The CDR3 DNA reads TGCAGCGTTAAACTTCTCTTGGGGGGCGAGCAGTACTTC.

J is TRBJ2-7 and V is TRBV11-2; perhaps TRBD2 as D (6 bases). Trimming removed 5 bases at V and 3 bases at J, with 17 bases between. The CDR3 is made up of 15 amino acids. CDR1 is SGHAT and CDR2 is FQNNGV in the germline V gene. For the CDR3, the DNA is TGTGCCAGCAGCCCAGCGCCGGGACTCGTCTACGAGCAGTACTTC. Residues: CASSPAPGLVYEQYF.